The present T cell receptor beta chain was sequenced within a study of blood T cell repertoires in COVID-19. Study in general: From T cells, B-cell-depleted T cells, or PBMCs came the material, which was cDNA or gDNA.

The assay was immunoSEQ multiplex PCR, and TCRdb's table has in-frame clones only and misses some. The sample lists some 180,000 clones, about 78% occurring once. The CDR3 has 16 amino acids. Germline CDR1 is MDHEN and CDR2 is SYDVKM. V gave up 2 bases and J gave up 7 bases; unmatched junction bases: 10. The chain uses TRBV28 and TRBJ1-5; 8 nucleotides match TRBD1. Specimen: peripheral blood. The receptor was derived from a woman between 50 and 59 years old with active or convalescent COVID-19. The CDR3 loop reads CASSLGDRYDAQPQHF. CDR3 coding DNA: TGTGCCAGCAGTTTAGGGGACAGGTATGATGCCCAGCCCCAGCATTTT.